Below, 26 T cell receptor beta chains from the same sample are listed, as sequenced in a study of CD8+ T cells in alopecia areata. RNA, once extracted, was reverse transcribed into cDNA for use as the sequencing template. Some clones are missing from TCRdb's copy, which holds only in-frame ones; the method was immunoSEQ multiplex PCR. This sample has about 15,000 clones; approximately 54% occur once, and the top ten carry about 12%. Patients with alopecia areata provided lesional scalp punch biopsies as well as peripheral blood. The specimen was skin. The receptor set was obtained from a human donor with alopecia areata.

The chain links TRBV11-3 to TRBJ2-5, with 11 bases matching TRBD2. Trimming took 0 bases from V and 2 from J; bases not matched to a gene: 8. This CDR3 has 18 amino acids. Germline lookup yields CDR1 SGHNT and CDR2 YENEEA. In nucleotides, the CDR3 is TGTGCCAGCAGCTTAGATCTGGGGACTAGCGGTACTCAAGAGACCCAGTACTTC. It specifies CASSLDLGTSGTQETQYF.

Here the CDR3 reads CASSEHGTGLYNEQFF. The CDR3, as DNA: TGTGCCAGCAGTGAACATGGGACAGGGCTCTACAATGAGCAGTTCTTC. The V gene is TRBV6-1, the J gene TRBJ2-1; 9 nucleotides align to TRBD1. CDR3 size: 16 residues. CDR1 MNHNS and CDR2 SASEGT come from the germline V gene. J was trimmed by 3 bases and V by 2 bases; bases with no gene match: 5.

This sequence joins TRBV11-2 and TRBJ2-7, with 8 bases aligning to TRBD2. The CDR3 consists of 15 residues. Trimming at V came to 1 base and at J to 0 bases, leaving 2 bases not matched to a gene. Per germline, CDR1 SGHAT and CDR2 FQNNGV. CDR3 loop: CASSLAGTSSYEQYF. In DNA, the CDR3 is TGTGCCAGCAGCTTAGCTGGGACTAGCTCCTACGAGCAGTACTTC.

In this sample, this clone turned up a few times. The genes are TRBV4-2 and TRBJ2-7, with D hard to call. Germline CDR1 reads LGHNA; CDR2 reads YNFKEQ. Trimming took 5 bases from V and 2 from J, leaving 10 bases between them. The CDR3 sequence is 13 residues long. The CDR3 coding sequence is TGTGCCAGCAGCTGGACGGAGACCTACGAGCAGTACTTC. It codes for CASSWTETYEQYF.

The chain recombines TRBV13 with TRBJ2-7, with 8 bases fitting TRBD2. Germline values: CDR1 PRHDT, CDR2 FYEKMQ (reference sequence). The junction had 11 bases not matched to a gene; V was cut back by 5 bases and J by 2 bases. The CDR3 loop spans 16 amino acids. CDR3 nucleotides: TGTGCCAGCAGCAGGATAGCGGGGACCCATCCCTACGAGCAGTACTTC. Its protein is CASSRIAGTHPYEQYF.

V gene TRBV7-3 combines with J gene TRBJ2-7; TRBD1 agrees at 7 bases. V shed 5 bases, J shed 1 base, and the junction held 2 bases outside the gene matches. The CDR3 has 13 residues. Per germline, CDR1 SGHTA and CDR2 FQGTGA. CDR3: CASSPGQSYEQYF. CDR3 nucleotide sequence: TGTGCCAGCAGCCCGGGACAGTCCTACGAGCAGTACTTC.

By share of the sample, this clone is medium-sized. The CDR3 coding sequence is TGTGCCAGCAGACAACCCCGGGTTGACAGGGGTGGACTAGAGACCCAGTACTTC. Its protein is CASRQPRVDRGGLETQYF. The chain uses TRBV7-9 and TRBJ2-5, with 8 nucleotides matching TRBD1. CDR1 is SEHNR and CDR2 is FQNEAQ in the germline V gene (reference sequence). This CDR3 is 18 amino acids long. Trimming took 6 bases from V and 4 from J; bases not matched to a gene: 19.

J is TRBJ2-1 and V is TRBV7-3; no firm D call. Germline loops: CDR1 SGHTA, CDR2 FQGTGA. CDR3 length: 15 amino acids. Deletions cut 4 bases from V and 0 bases from J, with 10 bases between. CDR3 loop: CASSSGPSSYNEQFF. DNA for the CDR3: TGTGCCAGCAGCTCCGGACCGAGCTCCTACAATGAGCAGTTCTTC.

This clone was seen just once. The V and J genes are TRBV10-3 and TRBJ2-4; D is perhaps TRBD1 or TRBD2 (5 bases each). The CDR3 spans 13 residues. From germline, CDR1 is ENHRY and CDR2 SYGVKD. Trimming took 8 bases from V and 0 from J, leaving 8 bases between them. As DNA, the CDR3 is TGTGCCATCGGGACCCTAGCCAAAAACATTCAGTACTTC. This sequence encodes CAIGTLAKNIQYF.

A few counts support this clone. The chain has TRBV2 and TRBJ2-1; TRBD1 is a possible D gene (5 bases). In germline, CDR1 is SNHLY, CDR2 FYNNEI. V lost 7 bases to trimming and J lost 10 bases, with 17 bases between them. CDR3 length: 13 amino acids. The CDR3 loop reads CASTAFPRQEQFF. The CDR3 DNA reads as TGTGCCAGCACCGCCTTCCCGAGACAGGAGCAGTTCTTC. The variable domain in full, with the rest retrieved from reference TRBV2 and TRBJ2-1, is EPEVTQTPSHQVTQMGQEVILRCVPISNHLYFYWYRQILGQKVEFLVSFYNNEISEKSEIFDDQFSVERPDGSNFTLKIRSTKLEDSAMYFCASTAFPRQEQFFGPGTRLTVL.

This chain connects TRBV10-3 to TRBJ1-1, with D unresolved. Between the trimmed V and J ends, which lost 3 bases and 10 bases, there was a span of 12 bases. The V gene's germline CDR1 is ENHRY and CDR2 SYGVKD. The CDR3 runs to 12 residues. The CDR3 here is CAISDVLGRAFF. The CDR3 coding sequence is TGTGCCATCAGTGACGTTTTAGGGCGAGCTTTCTTT.

The rearrangement joins TRBV2 to TRBJ1-2, with a possible D match to TRBD1 (5 bases). Between the trimmed V and J ends, which lost 3 bases and 5 bases, there was a span of 16 bases. The CDR3 length is 15 residues. The germline CDR1 and CDR2 sequences are SNHLY and FYNNEI. DNA of the CDR3: TGTGCCAGCAGTGAGGACCGACAGATACCGTATGGCTACACCTTC. Translated, it gives CASSEDRQIPYGYTF.

The V and J genes are TRBV7-8 and TRBJ2-1, with a possible D match to TRBD1 (6 bases). This CDR3 spans 13 amino acids. From germline, CDR1 is SGHVS and CDR2 FQNEAQ. Trimming cost V 2 bases and J 12 bases, with 14 bases left between them. CDR3 nucleotide sequence: TGTGCCAGCAGCTTAAGTATCGACAGGTTGCAGTTCTTC. Translated, it gives CASSLSIDRLQFF.

The rearrangement uses TRBV7-2 and TRBJ2-7; D ambiguous. The CDR3 runs 15 residues. Trimming took 1 base from V and 2 from J, leaving 12 bases between them. CDR1 is SGHTA, CDR2 FQGNSA, per germline. CDR3 sequence (DNA): TGTGCCAGCAGCTTAGACGTTGGCAGTGCCTACGAGCAGTACTTC. It yields the protein CASSLDVGSAYEQYF.

This clone was observed a handful of times. The genes are TRBV5-6 and TRBJ2-2; possible D gene TRBD2, 6 bases. The germline CDR1 and CDR2 sequences are SGHDT and YYEEEE. The germline V and J ends were trimmed by 4 bases and 5 bases, with 12 bases remaining between them. This CDR3 region has 14 residues. CDR3 in DNA: TGTGCCAGCAGCCGGAGGGCCCGGACCGGGGAGCTGTTTTTT. Translating it yields CASSRRARTGELFF. Variable domain in full (rest from reference TRBV5-6 and TRBJ2-2): DAGVTQSPTHLIKTRGQQVTLRCSPKSGHDTVSWYQQALGQGPQFIFQYYEEEERQRGNFPDRFSGHQFPNYSSELNVNALLLGDSALYLCASSRRARTGELFFGEGSRLTVL.

V and J are TRBV5-1 and TRBJ2-3; 10 bases align to TRBD2. V lost 6 bases to trimming and J lost 6 bases; unmatched junction nucleotides: 7. The CDR3 contains 14 residues. Per germline, CDR1 SGHRS and CDR2 YFSETQ. The CDR3 DNA follows: TGCGCCAGCATCCCTGGGACTAGCGCCGATACGCAGTATTTT. Translation gives CASIPGTSADTQYF.

This sequence joins TRBV28 and TRBJ2-2; the D gene is possibly TRBD1 (6 bases). Trimming pared 5 bases from V and 2 bases from J, leaving 15 bases between. The CDR3 runs to 16 residues. Germline V gene sequence: CDR1 MDHEN, CDR2 SYDVKM. CDR3 sequence: CASSRGFSTNTGELFF. CDR3 bases: TGTGCCAGCAGTAGGGGGTTCAGTACAAACACCGGGGAGCTGTTTTTT.

The V and J genes are TRBV10-3 and TRBJ1-2; D is possibly TRBD1 (5 bases). Trimming cost V 4 bases and J 3 bases, with 15 bases left between them. In germline, CDR1 is ENHRY, CDR2 SYGVKD. This CDR3 region has 15 residues. CDR3 sequence (DNA): TGTGCCATCAGTGGGAGGGGCAGTCTAGACTATGGCTACACCTTC. This gives the protein CAISGRGSLDYGYTF.

The chain joins TRBV5-1 to TRBJ2-1; 9 bases agree with TRBD1. The CDR3 is 16 residues long. Germline V gives CDR1 SGHRS, CDR2 YFSETQ. V shed 0 bases, J shed 3 bases, and the junction held 4 bases outside the gene matches. The CDR3 reads CASSLEVTGGYNEQFF. CDR3 nucleotides: TGCGCCAGCAGCTTGGAAGTGACAGGGGGCTACAATGAGCAGTTCTTC.

The V call is TRBV28, the J call TRBJ1-4; the D gene is possibly TRBD1 (6 bases). From germline, CDR1 is MDHEN and CDR2 SYDVKM. V was clipped by 5 bases and J by 8 bases, with 15 bases between them. The length of the CDR3 is 14 residues. CDR3 region: CASSKLQGREKLFF. Written as DNA, the CDR3 is TGTGCCAGCAGTAAATTACAGGGTCGGGAAAAACTGTTTTTT.

This rearrangement joins TRBV11-2 to TRBJ2-7; D is unresolved. The germline V gene encodes CDR1 SGHAT and CDR2 FQNNGV. This CDR3 comprises 16 residues. Trimming removed 1 base at V and 3 bases at J, with 16 bases between. The CDR3 spells CASSLGTAVVGYEQYF. The CDR3 DNA follows: TGTGCCAGCAGCTTAGGGACGGCAGTGGTGGGCTACGAGCAGTACTTC.

The chain links TRBV18 to TRBJ1-4, with 9 bases fitting TRBD1. The V gene end was trimmed by 4 bases and the J gene end by 8 bases; junction bases not matched to a gene: 2. This CDR3 is built from 13 residues. CDR1 is KGHSH and CDR2 is LQKENI in the germline V gene. The CDR3 reads CASSHRGQEKLFF. The CDR3 DNA sequence: TGTGCCAGCTCACACAGGGGGCAGGAAAAACTGTTTTTT. The variable domain in full, with the rest retrieved from reference TRBV18 and TRBJ1-4, is NAGVMQNPRHLVRRRGQEARLRCSPMKGHSHVYWYRQLPEEGLKFMVYLQKENIIDESGMPKERFSAEFPKEGPSILRIQQVVRGDSAAYFCASSHRGQEKLFFGSGTQLSVL.

The chain has TRBV6-5 and TRBJ2-7, with a weak D call TRBD2 (6 bases). CDR1 and CDR2 (germline): MNHEY, SVGAGI. The V end was cut by 2 bases, the J end by 5 bases, with 16 bases between. The CDR3 is 15 residues long. DNA of the CDR3: TGTGCCAGCAGTTACATTTATCGGGGGAGTAACGAGCAGTACTTC. The encoded protein is CASSYIYRGSNEQYF.

This chain joins TRBV18 and TRBJ1-3; possible D gene TRBD1, 5 bases. Germline CDR1 and CDR2: KGHSH and LQKENI. This CDR3 is built from 15 residues. V was pared by 3 bases and J by 4 bases, with 13 bases between. CDR3 nucleotides: TGTGCCAGCTCACCGACAGACGATATAGGAAACACCATATATTTT. Encoded protein: CASSPTDDIGNTIYF.

The rearrangement uses TRBV18 and TRBJ2-7, with D tentatively TRBD2 (6 bases). V lost 4 bases, J lost 0 bases, and 19 bases lay in between. CDR3 length: 17 residues. Germline V gene lookup returns CDR1 KGHSH and CDR2 LQKENI. CDR3 amino acids: CASSLFTGTEISYEQYF. The DNA of the CDR3 is TGTGCCAGCTCACTATTTACCGGGACTGAAATCTCCTACGAGCAGTACTTC.

The V gene is TRBV1, the J gene TRBJ2-7; TRBD2 was called by the table and not checked on the DNA. TRBV1 has pseudogene status. The CDR3 runs to 19 residues. DNA for the CDR3: TGCACCAGCAGCCAAGATGCTAGCGGGAGGGCCTATGGCGGTTACGAGCAGTACTTC. It translates to CTSSQDASGRAYGGYEQYF.